These T cell receptor beta chains were read from a single sample in a study of blood T cell repertoires in COVID-19. TCRdb's table, derived via immunoSEQ multiplex PCR, lists solely in-frame clones and lacks some. Here the sample spans more than 200,000 clones, around 80% being singletons. The sample was peripheral blood. The receptors were sampled from a man in his fifties or sixties with acute or convalescent COVID-19. The CDR3 runs from the conserved cysteine through the conserved F or W. D genes are given only for firm matches. Rows give clone size only sometimes, using once, few, many, or a class for an expanded clone.

clone_size: NA
d_call: TRBD1
v_call: TRBV29-1
j_call: TRBJ1-2
cdr3_nt: TGCAGCGTCCTCACAGGGGCGGACTATGGCTACACCTTC
cdr3_aa: CSVLTGADYGYTF

clone_size: NA
d_call: NA
v_call: TRBV6-5
j_call: TRBJ2-1
cdr3_nt: TGTGCCAGCAGTCAGACAGACAGCTCCTACAATGAGCAGTTCTTC
cdr3_aa: CASSQTDSSYNEQFF

clone_size: NA
d_call: TRBD1
v_call: TRBV6-1
j_call: TRBJ1-2
cdr3_nt: TGTGCCAGCAGTGAAGGGGGACAGGGAGGCTACACCTTC
cdr3_aa: CASSEGGQGGYTF

clone_size: NA
d_call: NA
v_call: TRBV3-1/TRBV3-2
j_call: TRBJ2-3
cdr3_nt: TGTGCCAGCAGCCAAGATCCCCGGGGGACAGATACGCAGTATTTT
cdr3_aa: CASSQDPRGTDTQYF

clone_size: NA
d_call: NA
v_call: TRBV10-3
j_call: TRBJ2-7
cdr3_nt: TGTGCCATCAGTGCCCTCCCAGCCTACGAGCAGTACTTC
cdr3_aa: CAISALPAYEQYF

clone_size: NA
d_call: TRBD1
v_call: TRBV6-5
j_call: TRBJ1-2
cdr3_nt: TGTGCCAGCAGTTACTCCCGACAGGGGGAGAGAAATGGCTACACCTTC
cdr3_aa: CASSYSRQGERNGYTF

clone_size: NA
d_call: TRBD1
v_call: TRBV3-1/TRBV3-2
j_call: TRBJ1-6
cdr3_nt: TGTGCCAGCAGCCAAACGGACAGGGGAGGTTGGAGCTCCTATAATTCACCCCTCCACTTT
cdr3_aa: CASSQTDRGGWSSYNSPLHF

clone_size: few
d_call: TRBD1
v_call: TRBV19
j_call: TRBJ1-6
cdr3_nt: TGTGCCAGTAGTACCGGGACAGGGCACTATAATTCACCCCTCCACTTT
cdr3_aa: CASSTGTGHYNSPLHF

clone_size: NA
d_call: NA
v_call: TRBV5-1
j_call: TRBJ1-1
cdr3_nt: TGCGCCAGCAGCTCCCTCGGCGGCATTAGCACTGAAGCTTTCTTT
cdr3_aa: CASSSLGGISTEAFF

clone_size: NA
d_call: TRBD1
v_call: TRBV18
j_call: TRBJ2-1
cdr3_nt: TGTGCCAGCTCGCGCCAGGGACAGGGGGCGGACAATGAGCAGTTCTTC
cdr3_aa: CASSRQGQGADNEQFF

clone_size: NA
d_call: TRBD2
v_call: TRBV7-9
j_call: TRBJ2-7
cdr3_nt: TGTGCCAGCAGCCCGCTGACTAGCGGGAGTTACGAGCAGTACTTC
cdr3_aa: CASSPLTSGSYEQYF

clone_size: once
d_call: TRBD2
v_call: TRBV11-2
j_call: TRBJ2-3
cdr3_nt: TGTGCCAGCAGCTCAGGTCCTTCTAGCGGGAGGAGCACAGATACGCAGTATTTT
cdr3_aa: CASSSGPSSGRSTDTQYF

clone_size: NA
d_call: NA
v_call: TRBV9
j_call: TRBJ2-5
cdr3_nt: TGTGCCAGCAGCGTCTCAGGGCGACAAGAGACCCAGTACTTC
cdr3_aa: CASSVSGRQETQYF

clone_size: NA
d_call: NA
v_call: TRBV19
j_call: TRBJ1-3
cdr3_nt: TGTGCCAGTAGTCTGGACTTTCTCTCTGGAAACACCATATATTTT
cdr3_aa: CASSLDFLSGNTIYF

clone_size: NA
d_call: TRBD2
v_call: TRBV5-8
j_call: TRBJ2-3
cdr3_nt: TGTGCCAGCAGCACAACAGGGGCCAGCGGGGGGGCAACAGATACGCAGTATTTT
cdr3_aa: CASSTTGASGGATDTQYF

clone_size: NA
d_call: TRBD2
v_call: TRBV12-5
j_call: TRBJ2-7
cdr3_nt: TGTGCTAGTGCCCCCCGGGAGGGGAGCTACGAGCAGTACTTC
cdr3_aa: CASAPREGSYEQYF

clone_size: NA
d_call: NA
v_call: TRBV3-1/TRBV3-2
j_call: TRBJ1-6
cdr3_nt: TGTGCCAGCAGCCAAGGACGGGGTTATAATTCACCCCTCCACTTT
cdr3_aa: CASSQGRGYNSPLHF

clone_size: NA
d_call: TRBD1
v_call: TRBV27
j_call: TRBJ2-7
cdr3_nt: TGTGCCAGCAGTTCGGCATACAGGGGCTTTTTTTACGAGCAGTACTTC
cdr3_aa: CASSSAYRGFFYEQYF

clone_size: NA
d_call: NA
v_call: TRBV7-9
j_call: TRBJ1-2
cdr3_nt: TGTGCCAGCAGCTCATACAGCGGTCTCTATGGCTACACCTTC
cdr3_aa: CASSSYSGLYGYTF

clone_size: NA
d_call: NA
v_call: TRBV20-1
j_call: TRBJ1-1
cdr3_nt: TGCAGTGGCCAGGCAGGGGATGAAGCTTTCTTT
cdr3_aa: CSGQAGDEAFF

clone_size: NA
d_call: TRBD2
v_call: TRBV5-1
j_call: TRBJ2-1
cdr3_nt: TGCGCCAGCAACCTCGGACTAGCGGGGTCCTACCATGAGCAGTTCTTC
cdr3_aa: CASNLGLAGSYHEQFF

clone_size: NA
d_call: TRBD1
v_call: TRBV3-1/TRBV3-2
j_call: TRBJ2-7
cdr3_nt: TGTGCCAGCAGCCCCGGGACAGGCCTTTTTTTTACCTACGAGCAGTACTTC
cdr3_aa: CASSPGTGLFFTYEQYF

clone_size: NA
d_call: TRBD2
v_call: TRBV14
j_call: TRBJ2-1
cdr3_nt: TGTGCCAGCAGCCTTGGACTAGCTTTCAATGAGCAGTTCTTC
cdr3_aa: CASSLGLAFNEQFF

clone_size: NA
d_call: NA
v_call: TRBV3-1/TRBV3-2
j_call: TRBJ2-1
cdr3_nt: TGTGCCAGCAGCCGCGGGGACAGCTCCTACAATGAGCAGTTCTTC
cdr3_aa: CASSRGDSSYNEQFF

clone_size: NA
d_call: NA
v_call: TRBV11-3
j_call: TRBJ2-5
cdr3_nt: TGTGCCAGCAGCTTGGGGCTGAGGCGGGATGCGACCCAGTACTTC
cdr3_aa: CASSLGLRRDATQYF

clone_size: NA
d_call: NA
v_call: TRBV9
j_call: TRBJ1-3
cdr3_nt: TGTGCCAGCAGTCGGACGGACAGTCTCTTAGGAAACACCATATATTTT
cdr3_aa: CASSRTDSLLGNTIYF

clone_size: NA
d_call: TRBD2
v_call: TRBV3-1/TRBV3-2
j_call: TRBJ2-1
cdr3_nt: TGTGCCAGCAGCCAAAATCTAGCGGCCAGTTTTGGGCAGTTCTTC
cdr3_aa: CASSQNLAASFGQFF

clone_size: NA
d_call: NA
v_call: TRBV30
j_call: TRBJ1-1
cdr3_nt: TGTGCCTGGAGGCAACACGCGGTAGGAACTGAAGCTTTCTTT
cdr3_aa: CAWRQHAVGTEAFF

clone_size: NA
d_call: NA
v_call: TRBV21-1
j_call: TRBJ2-3
cdr3_nt: TGTGCCAGCAGCAACGAAACGGGACTAGCGGGAGGTAGACCTAGCACAGATACGCAGTATTTT
cdr3_aa: CASSNETGLAGGRPSTDTQYF

clone_size: NA
d_call: NA
v_call: TRBV10-3
j_call: TRBJ1-1
cdr3_nt: TGTGCCATCAGTGAGTTCAGGGCAGGGGCTAACACTGAAGCTTTCTTT
cdr3_aa: CAISEFRAGANTEAFF

clone_size: NA
d_call: TRBD1
v_call: TRBV3-1/TRBV3-2
j_call: TRBJ1-3
cdr3_nt: TGTGCCAGCAGGGGACAGGGTCAATCTGGAAACACCATATATTTT
cdr3_aa: CASRGQGQSGNTIYF

clone_size: NA
d_call: TRBD2
v_call: TRBV5-1
j_call: TRBJ2-5
cdr3_nt: TGCGCCAGCAGCTCCCGGACTAGCGGGGTCGAGACCCAGTACTTC
cdr3_aa: CASSSRTSGVETQYF

clone_size: NA
d_call: TRBD1
v_call: TRBV30
j_call: TRBJ1-1
cdr3_nt: TGTGCCTGTCAGACAGGGTTCACTGAAGCTTTCTTT
cdr3_aa: CACQTGFTEAFF

clone_size: NA
d_call: TRBD1
v_call: TRBV9
j_call: TRBJ2-7
cdr3_nt: TGTGCCAGCAGCCCAGCGACAGGGACCTACGAGCAGTACTTC
cdr3_aa: CASSPATGTYEQYF

clone_size: NA
d_call: NA
v_call: TRBV3-1/TRBV3-2
j_call: TRBJ1-1
cdr3_nt: TGTGCCAGCAACGGGGGGTTTAGCACTGAAGCTTTCTTT
cdr3_aa: CASNGGFSTEAFF

clone_size: NA
d_call: TRBD1
v_call: TRBV29-1
j_call: TRBJ1-4
cdr3_nt: TGCAGCGTTGGCGATGGACAGGCAACTAATGAAAAACTGTTTTTT
cdr3_aa: CSVGDGQATNEKLFF

clone_size: NA
d_call: NA
v_call: TRBV4-3
j_call: TRBJ2-6
cdr3_nt: TGCGCCAGCAGCCAAGACAGGACAAGCTTCTCTGGGGCCAACGTCCTGACTTTC
cdr3_aa: CASSQDRTSFSGANVLTF

clone_size: few
d_call: TRBD1
v_call: TRBV9
j_call: TRBJ1-1
cdr3_nt: TGTGCCAGCAGCTCAGGGGCAGCACAGGGGGGTGAAGCTTTCTTT
cdr3_aa: CASSSGAAQGGEAFF

clone_size: NA
d_call: TRBD2
v_call: TRBV18
j_call: TRBJ2-1
cdr3_nt: TGTGCCAGCTCACCCTTAGCGGGAACCTACAATGAGCAGTTCTTC
cdr3_aa: CASSPLAGTYNEQFF

clone_size: NA
d_call: NA
v_call: TRBV27
j_call: TRBJ1-6
cdr3_nt: TGTGCCAGCAGTCCGCGGGCGGTGGGGAATTCACCCCTCCACTTT
cdr3_aa: CASSPRAVGNSPLHF

clone_size: NA
d_call: NA
v_call: TRBV3-1/TRBV3-2
j_call: TRBJ2-3
cdr3_nt: TGTGCCAGCAGCCAAGATTGGCGGAACACAGATACGCAGTATTTT
cdr3_aa: CASSQDWRNTDTQYF

clone_size: NA
d_call: TRBD2
v_call: TRBV6-2/TRBV6-3
j_call: TRBJ2-5
cdr3_nt: TGTGCCAGCAGTAAAGGCGTCCGGACTAGCGGGTTGGGAGAGACCCAGTACTTC
cdr3_aa: CASSKGVRTSGLGETQYF

clone_size: NA
d_call: TRBD2
v_call: TRBV6-6
j_call: TRBJ2-1
cdr3_nt: TGTGCCAGCAGTCGGGGGGCTAGCGGGAGGGCCGTCGATGAGCAGTTCTTC
cdr3_aa: CASSRGASGRAVDEQFF

clone_size: NA
d_call: TRBD2
v_call: TRBV3-1/TRBV3-2
j_call: TRBJ2-1
cdr3_nt: TGTGCCAGCAGCCTTTCCCGGGGGGGCTACAATGAGCAGTTCTTC
cdr3_aa: CASSLSRGGYNEQFF

clone_size: NA
d_call: TRBD2
v_call: TRBV23-1
j_call: TRBJ2-2
cdr3_nt: TGCGCCAGCTTCTTGAGCGGGGGGCACACCGGGGAGCTGTTTTTT
cdr3_aa: CASFLSGGHTGELFF

clone_size: NA
d_call: NA
v_call: TRBV12-3/TRBV12-4
j_call: TRBJ2-4
cdr3_nt: TGTGCCAGCAGTTTGCATAGCAACATTCAGTACTTC
cdr3_aa: CASSLHSNIQYF

clone_size: NA
d_call: NA
v_call: TRBV28
j_call: TRBJ1-2
cdr3_nt: TGTGCCAGCAGGTTCCGGCGGGCAGATACCTTC
cdr3_aa: CASRFRRADTF

clone_size: NA
d_call: NA
v_call: TRBV11-3
j_call: TRBJ2-1
cdr3_nt: TGTGCCAGCAGCCCCTCGGGGGCCTACAATGAGCAGTTCTTC
cdr3_aa: CASSPSGAYNEQFF

clone_size: NA
d_call: NA
v_call: TRBV28
j_call: TRBJ2-3
cdr3_nt: TGTGCCAGCTCTGAGGCGGGGGCGTTTTCAGATACGCAGTATTTT
cdr3_aa: CASSEAGAFSDTQYF

clone_size: NA
d_call: NA
v_call: TRBV27
j_call: TRBJ2-1
cdr3_nt: TGTGCCAGCAGTTTAAGGGGCTCCTACAATGAGCAGTTCTTC
cdr3_aa: CASSLRGSYNEQFF